This TCR beta chain was identified during a study of OX40 agonist ivuxolimab in advanced cancers. Study summary: Partial responses occurred in three patients (one hepatocellular carcinoma, two cutaneous melanoma).

The V gene's germline CDR1 is GTSNPN and CDR2 SVGIG (reference sequence). Trimming at V came to 8 bases and at J to 5 bases, leaving 7 bases not matched to a gene. The CDR3 contains 12 residues. Here immunoSEQ multiplex PCR was the method, and the copy in TCRdb shows in-frame clones only, minus some. In the table there are around 83,000 clones, 88% of which are singletons. The V gene is TRBV30, the J gene TRBJ2-7; 9 bases match TRBD2. Here the sequenced sample was CD4+ or CD8+ T cells sorted from blood, taken in a trial of the OX40 agonist ivuxolimab. The sequence was collected from an adult with an advanced solid tumor such as melanoma, head and neck, liver or kidney cancer. CDR3 in amino acids: CARGVAGDEQYF. In DNA, the CDR3 is TGTGCCCGAGGGGTAGCGGGAGACGAGCAGTACTTC.